This T cell receptor beta chain was sequenced in a study of T-cell reconstitution after alpha-beta-depleted transplantation in children. This clonotype was picked up many times. The CDR3 has 15 amino acids. V was trimmed by 6 bases and J by 0 bases, leaving 14 bases between them. Germline V gives CDR1 MRHNA, CDR2 SNTAGT. Unique molecular identifiers featured in how the TCRbeta library was prepared. TCRdb re-analysed the PCR reads in MiXCR, keeping a single row per CDR3 protein. The data contain roughly 200,000 distinct CDR3 sequences, about 6.3% of them seen just once; the ten biggest clones take up about 3%.

This rearrangement joins TRBV6-4 to TRBJ1-1, with D possibly TRBD1 on 6 matching bases. The sample here was PBMCs from the stem cell graft donor, taken from the stem cell graft. This sequence was found in a human donor who donated a stem cell graft to a child with Wiskott-Aldrich syndrome. Written as DNA, the CDR3 is TGTGCCAGCAGACGCGAGGGACAAATGAACACTGAAGCTTTCTTT. Translation gives CASRREGQMNTEAFF.